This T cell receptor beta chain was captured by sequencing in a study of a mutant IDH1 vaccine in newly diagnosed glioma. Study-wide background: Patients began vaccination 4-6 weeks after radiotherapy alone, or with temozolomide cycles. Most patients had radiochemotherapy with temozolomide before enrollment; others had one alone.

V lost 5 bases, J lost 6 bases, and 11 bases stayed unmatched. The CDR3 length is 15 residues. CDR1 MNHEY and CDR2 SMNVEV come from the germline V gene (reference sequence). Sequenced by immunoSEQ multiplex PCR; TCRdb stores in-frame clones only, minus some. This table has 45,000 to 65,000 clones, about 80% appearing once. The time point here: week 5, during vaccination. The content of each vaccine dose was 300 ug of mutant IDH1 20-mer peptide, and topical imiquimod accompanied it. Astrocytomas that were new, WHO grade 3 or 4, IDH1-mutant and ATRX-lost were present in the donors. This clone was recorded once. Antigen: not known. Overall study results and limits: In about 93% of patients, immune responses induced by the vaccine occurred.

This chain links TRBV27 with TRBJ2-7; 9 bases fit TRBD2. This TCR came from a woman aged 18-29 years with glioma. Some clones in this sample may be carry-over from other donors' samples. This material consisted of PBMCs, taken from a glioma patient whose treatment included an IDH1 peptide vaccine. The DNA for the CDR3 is TGTGCCAGCAGTCGCGAACCGGGACTAGCCGCCGAGCAGTACTTC. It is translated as CASSREPGLAAEQYF.